This TCR beta chain was observed in a study of blood T cell repertoires in COVID-19. Individuals aged 18 to 89 years were recruited from 24 US areas. Categorization into cohorts depended on clinical history that participants reported. Only in-frame clones appear in the TCRdb table, and some are missing; sequencing was by immunoSEQ multiplex PCR. The profile shows a few hundred thousand clones, about nine tenths of them singletons. In germline, CDR1 is SEHNR, CDR2 FQNEAQ (reference sequence). V shed 1 base and J shed 1 base, with 7 bases lying between them. This CDR3 is 14 amino acids long. The sample was PBMCs or T cells enriched from blood (not recorded which). The sequence was collected from a woman between 25 and 40 years old who had been exposed to COVID-19. This chain connects TRBV7-9 to TRBJ2-5; no firm D call. CDR3 sequence reads: CASSLDASQETQYF. DNA of the CDR3: TGTGCCAGCAGCTTAGACGCCAGCCAAGAGACCCAGTACTTC. Filled out from reference TRBV7-9 and TRBJ2-5, the complete variable domain reads DTGVSQNPRHKITKRGQNVTFRCDPISEHNRLYWYRQTLGQGPEFLTYFQNEAQLEKSRLLSDRFSAERPKGSFSTLEIQRTEQGDSAMYLCASSLDASQETQYFGPGTRLLVL.